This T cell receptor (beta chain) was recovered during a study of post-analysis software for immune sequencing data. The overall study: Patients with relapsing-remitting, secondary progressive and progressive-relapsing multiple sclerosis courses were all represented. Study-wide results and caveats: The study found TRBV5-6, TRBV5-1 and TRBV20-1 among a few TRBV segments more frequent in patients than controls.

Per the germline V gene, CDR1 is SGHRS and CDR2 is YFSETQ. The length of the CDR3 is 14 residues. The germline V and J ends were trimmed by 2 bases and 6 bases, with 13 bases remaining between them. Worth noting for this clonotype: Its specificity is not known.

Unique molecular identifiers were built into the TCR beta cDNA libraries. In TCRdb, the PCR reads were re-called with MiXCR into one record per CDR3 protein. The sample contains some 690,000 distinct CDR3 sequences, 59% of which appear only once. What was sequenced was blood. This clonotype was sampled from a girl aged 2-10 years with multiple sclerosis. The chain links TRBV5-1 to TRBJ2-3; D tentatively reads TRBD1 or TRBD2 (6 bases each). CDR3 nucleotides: TGCGCCAGCAGCTTAAACCAGGGGAGGGATACGCAGTATTTT. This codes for CASSLNQGRDTQYF.